This TCR beta chain was found in a study of CD8+CD57+ T cells in acquired aplastic anemia (dated 2018 in TCRdb). In terms of the full investigation: A mean of 3.2 ug of DNA, ranging from about 0.17 to 30 ug, was extracted from sorted CD4+ and CD8+ cells. Mean read counts for healthy donor samples were some 10 million for CD4+ cells and around 11 million for CD8+ cells.

TCR beta VDJ combination and CDR3 sequence profiling used genomic DNA as the template. An Illumina HiSeq 2000 was the platform used for TCR repertoire sequencing. As for the authors' bioinformatics: TRBV/TRBJ rearrangement plots, CDR3 size and DJ length profiles, and Simpson's diversity index were used to evaluate the repertoires. The most abundant DNA sequence in the deep sequencing data was defined as the immunodominant clone. CDR3 amino acid sequences were checked for sharing across subjects and were also compared against the VDJdb database and published repertoires. The public reads were reanalyzed by TCRdb: fastp trimming at Q25, MiXCR alignment, in-frame beta chains only. Duplicate CDR3 protein sequences are folded into a single record with the most common DNA and genes. These V and J calls rely on TCRdb rather than the paper's analysis. The sample has about 220,000 distinct CDR3 sequences on record, 34% of them singletons. 0.95% to 1.2% of the sample is held by the ten biggest clonotypes.

This clonotype was found many times. There is no known antigen for this receptor. No base quality values were provided; no much bigger clone lies one nucleotide off. V lost 10 bases and J lost 5 bases; the stretch between them is 17 bases long. The CDR3, cysteine through phenylalanine, is 13 amino acids long. Only the CDR3 DNA is retained, 39 bases long and in frame from the first base. The germline V gene provides CDR1 SNHLY and CDR2 FYNNEI. The study deep-sequenced TCR repertoires of sorted CD4+ and CD8+ blood T cells from severe aplastic anemia patients and healthy subjects. Ficoll-Paque density gradient centrifugation was used to isolate peripheral blood mononuclear cells. CD4+ and CD8+ T cells were sorted by FACS or magnetic beads before DNA extraction. What the research found in general, with its limitations: Approximately 31 CD8+ CDR3 sequences were found in both patients and controls but appeared to be highly expressed in patients and within the immunodominant clones of the patients. No significant difference in CD8+ Simpson's diversity was found between patients and healthy controls (P=0.060).

Sequences were obtained from sorted CD4+, CD8+, or CD8+CD57+ T cells (not recorded which) from PBMCs. This chain is built from TRBV2 and TRBJ2-5; possibly the D gene is TRBD1, per 6 matching bases. This receptor was identified in a human donor in good health, serving as a control. The sequence in DNA is TGTGCCACCACGACAGGACCTGGGGAGACCCAGTACTTC. The translation is CATTTGPGETQYF.